This T cell receptor (beta chain) was documented in a study of blood T cell repertoires in COVID-19. In the source study's methods: How many nucleated cells were present was estimated from reference gene primer amplification. The protocol was immunoSEQ multiplex PCR, while the TCRdb copy is restricted to in-frame clones and leaves out a portion. The V and J calls and clone size were taken over from that table, and D and trimming were inferred from the DNA. The sample has about 30,000 clones, about 80% seen once; the top ten hold 40% to 55%. Trimming stripped 6 bases from V and 5 bases from J, with 18 bases between. Germline CDR1 and CDR2: LNHDA and SQIVND (reference sequence). This CDR3 contains 15 residues. This clone was detected once.

The sample was peripheral blood. The receptor was isolated from a woman between 65 and 79 years old with acute or convalescent COVID-19. This chain links TRBV19 with TRBJ2-3, with D perhaps TRBD2 (7 bases). The CDR3 sequence is CASSSPGGAGDTQYF. The CDR3 nucleotides are TGTGCCAGTAGCAGCCCTGGGGGGGCTGGAGATACGCAGTATTTT.